The present TCR beta chain was sequenced within a study of brain T cells in children with intractable seizures. Before surgery, patients took at least one anti-epileptic drug. This table comes from immunoSEQ multiplex PCR, and its TCRdb copy is limited to in-frame clones, with some not included. The table lists tens of thousands of clones, about 93% of them singletons, with roughly 6.3% in the top ten. Note on this clone: Its antigen is currently unknown.

V shed 4 bases and J 4 bases; nucleotides not matched to a gene: 7. The CDR3 is 18 amino acids. CDR1 MGHRA and CDR2 YSYEKL come from the germline V gene. Broader study findings: Clones missing pre-surgery may reflect undersampling of that blood sample.

The source material was peripheral blood, sampled at surgery. The gene calls are TRBV4-1 and TRBJ2-2; 15 bases agree with TRBD2. This TCR derives from a girl aged 2-10 years with tuberous sclerosis and intractable seizures. CDR3 bases: TGCGCCAGCAGCCGATGGACTAGCGGGGGGGCCGGCACCGGGGAGCTGTTTTTT. This gives the protein CASSRWTSGGAGTGELFF.